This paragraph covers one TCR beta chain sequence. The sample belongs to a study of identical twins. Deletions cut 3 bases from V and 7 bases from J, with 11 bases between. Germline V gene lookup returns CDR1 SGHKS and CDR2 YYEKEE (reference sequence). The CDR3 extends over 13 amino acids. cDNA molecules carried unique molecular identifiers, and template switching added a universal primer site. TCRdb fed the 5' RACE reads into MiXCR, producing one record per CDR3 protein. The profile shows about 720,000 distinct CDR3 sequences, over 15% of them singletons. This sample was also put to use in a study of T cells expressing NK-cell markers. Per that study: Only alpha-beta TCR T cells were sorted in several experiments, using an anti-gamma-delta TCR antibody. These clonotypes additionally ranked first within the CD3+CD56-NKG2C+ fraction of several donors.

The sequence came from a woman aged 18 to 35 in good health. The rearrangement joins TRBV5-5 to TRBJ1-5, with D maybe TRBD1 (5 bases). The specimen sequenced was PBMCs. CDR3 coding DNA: TGTGCCAGCAGCTGGGAGTGGGGCCAGCCCCAGCATTTT. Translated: CASSWEWGQPQHF. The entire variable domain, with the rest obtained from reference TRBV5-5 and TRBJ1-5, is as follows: DAGVTQSPTHLIKTRGQQVTLRCSPISGHKSVSWYQQVLGQGPQFIFQYYEKEERGRGNFPDRFSARQFPNYSSELNVNALLLGDSALYLCASSWEWGQPQHFGDGTRLSIL.